The clone carrying this T cell receptor beta chain has a count of ten or more. Its antigen is as yet unknown. The record originates from a study of T cell repertoires in cytomegalovirus infection. Background on the study: CMV infection together with matching HLA type was indicated by public TCR beta signatures.

The V gene end was trimmed by 2 bases and the J gene end by 4 bases; junction bases not matched to a gene: 6. This CDR3 region has 17 residues. In germline, CDR1 is SEHNR, CDR2 FQNEAQ (reference sequence). In TCRdb, the reads were re-called with MiXCR into one record per CDR3 protein. The sample lists roughly 500,000 distinct CDR3 sequences, about 11% occurring once. Study outcomes and limitations: The study identified carriers of CMV plus the relevant HLA from cumulative public TCR beta family frequency. Clonotypes of TCR beta that were HLA-C-restricted and CMV-specific dominated the ex vivo response.

The rearrangement joins TRBV7-9 to TRBJ2-1, with 12 bases that match TRBD2. The TCR originated in a human donor in good health (CMV status not recorded). Some clones in this sample may be carry-over from other donors' samples. Source material: PBMCs. The CDR3 here is CASSLTTSGGLYNEQFF. The CDR3 region has the DNA TGTGCCAGCAGCTTAACGACTAGCGGGGGTCTATACAATGAGCAGTTCTTC.